This TCR beta chain was sequenced in a study of beta chain features in type 1 diabetes. Study-level findings and limits: PCR could preferentially amplify shorter templates, alike in patients and controls. Type 1 diabetes patients showed a moderate but significant shortening of TCRB CDR3s in all four CD4+ subsets.

Sorting based on CD45RO/CCR7/CD25/CD127/CD95/CD27 separated CD4+ naive, central memory, regulatory and stem cell-like memory cells. On this clone: Its target is not known.

Trimming pared 5 bases from V and 4 bases from J, leaving 15 bases between. Germline CDR1 and CDR2: LNHDA and SQIVND (reference sequence). The CDR3 covers 15 residues. Reverse transcription of all isolated RNA meant that expressed TCRB transcripts were sequenced. The repertoire was sequenced with immunoSEQ multiplex PCR; TCRdb's copy has only in-frame clones and lacks some. The sample shows fewer than 450,000 clones, approximately 13% of them seen only once. This clonotype was obtained from a young woman with type 1 diabetes. The sample taken for sequencing was naive CD4+ T cells from blood. This chain joins TRBV19 and TRBJ1-5; weak D call: TRBD1 (6 bases). In DNA, the CDR3 is TGTGCCAGTAGTCCCAGGGGTGTAGGAAATCAGCCCCAGCATTTT. Protein product: CASSPRGVGNQPQHF.